This passage covers 19 T cell receptor beta chains from one sample sequenced in a study of blood T cell repertoires in COVID-19. Generated by immunoSEQ multiplex PCR, the TCRdb table keeps only in-frame clones and is missing some. This sample carries 180,000 or so clones, more than 70% of them seen once, and the ten largest clones take just under 2.5%. The source material was peripheral blood. All receptors derive from a middle-aged man with active or convalescent COVID-19.

The chain is built from TRBV18 and TRBJ2-7; TRBD1 might be the D (5 bases). V shed 2 bases and J shed 2 bases, with 10 bases lying between them. The CDR3 extends over 14 amino acids. Per the germline V gene, CDR1 is KGHSH and CDR2 is LQKENI. As DNA, the CDR3 is TGTGCCAGCTCACCATCAGCAGGGCCCTACGAGCAGTACTTC. It translates to CASSPSAGPYEQYF.

J is TRBJ1-5 and V is TRBV29-1; TRBD1 is a possible D gene (6 bases). With 6 bases removed from V and 0 bases from J, the gap between germline ends came to 9 bases. CDR1 and CDR2 (germline): SQVTM, ANQGSEA. This CDR3 region has 13 residues. In DNA, the CDR3 is TGCAGCGTGACCAGGGGTAGCAATCAGCCCCAGCATTTT. The encoded protein is CSVTRGSNQPQHF.

The chain links TRBV24-1 to TRBJ1-2; 9 bases match TRBD1. The length of the CDR3 is 16 residues. V trimming: 4 bases; J trimming: 0 bases; junction bases outside the gene matches: 5. CDR1 is KGHDR, CDR2 SFDVKD, per germline. The CDR3 sequence: CATSDHRDRANYGYTF. In nucleotides, the CDR3 is TGTGCCACCAGTGACCACCGGGACAGGGCTAACTATGGCTACACCTTC.

The chain carries TRBV5-4 and TRBJ2-2; 9 nucleotides agree with TRBD2. Germline lookup yields CDR1 SGHNT and CDR2 YYREEE (reference sequence). The CDR3 totals 15 residues. V lost 5 bases, J lost 0 bases, and 2 bases stayed unmatched. CDR3 in amino acids: CASRRGGTNTGELFF. CDR3 DNA sequence: TGTGCCAGCAGGCGGGGGGGAACGAACACCGGGGAGCTGTTTTTT.

For the CDR3, the DNA is TGTGCCAGCAGCGGCGGGACAGGGCGGAATGAGCAGTTCTTC. It specifies CASSGGTGRNEQFF. This chain joins TRBV2 and TRBJ2-1, with 9 bases that match TRBD1. The junction had 7 bases not matched to a gene; V was cut back by 6 bases and J by 7 bases. In germline, CDR1 is SNHLY, CDR2 FYNNEI. The CDR3 has 14 amino acids.

To note about this clone: One end of the junction fails to match germline, which may point to a read error. This rearrangement joins TRBV2 to TRBJ1-5, with D uncertain. The CDR3 has 14 residues. Germline CDR1 SNHLY, CDR2 FYNNEI. The DNA of the CDR3 is TGTGCCAGCACTGAAGGTTCGGGAAATCAGCCCCAGCATTTT. Translation: CASTEGSGNQPQHF.

CDR3 in amino acids: CASGLDSNQPQHF. As DNA, the CDR3 is TGTGCCAGCGGCCTCGATAGCAATCAGCCCCAGCATTTT. J is TRBJ1-5 and V is TRBV11-2; no clear D. The CDR3 contains 13 residues. V lost 8 bases, J lost 0 bases, and 8 bases lay in between. Germline assignment: CDR1 SGHAT and CDR2 FQNNGV.

This chain links TRBV19 with TRBJ1-2; weak D call: TRBD1 (5 bases). Between the trimmed V and J ends, which lost 6 bases and 2 bases, there was a span of 13 bases. CDR3 length: 14 amino acids. Germline assignment: CDR1 LNHDA and CDR2 SQIVND (reference sequence). CDR3 nucleotide sequence: TGTGCCAGTAGCCGCGGGACCCTAAACTATGGCTACACCTTC. It codes for CASSRGTLNYGYTF.

The V and J genes are TRBV4-1 and TRBJ2-5; D call uncertain. Germline CDR1 MGHRA, CDR2 YSYEKL. This CDR3 region has 14 residues. V was shortened by 4 bases and J by 0 bases, with 9 bases between the two germline ends. The CDR3 is CASSRFRDQETQYF. The CDR3 DNA sequence: TGCGCCAGCAGCCGATTCCGGGACCAAGAGACCCAGTACTTC.

This rearrangement joins TRBV15 to TRBJ1-4; TRBD1 agrees at 9 bases. The trim removed 8 bases at V and 5 bases at J, leaving 15 bases unmatched. The CDR3 sequence is 17 residues long. Germline lookup yields CDR1 LNHNV and CDR2 YYDKDF (reference sequence). The CDR3 here is CATYHDRGALGNEKLFF. The CDR3 coding sequence is TGTGCCACCTATCATGACAGGGGGGCACTTGGGAATGAAAAACTGTTTTTT. Filled out from reference TRBV15 and TRBJ1-4, the complete variable domain reads DAMVIQNPRYQVTQFGKPVTLSCSQTLNHNVMYWYQQKSSQAPKLLFHYYDKDFNNEADTPDNFQSRRPNTSFCFLDIRSPGLGDTAMYLCATYHDRGALGNEKLFFGSGTQLSVL.

This clone was counted a few times. The V call is TRBV5-5, the J call TRBJ2-1, with TRBD2 matching over 8 bases. V was pared by 3 bases and J by 5 bases, with 13 bases of the junction left unmatched. Per germline, CDR1 SGHKS and CDR2 YYEKEE (reference sequence). This CDR3 comprises 17 residues. The CDR3 sequence is CASSSDHAGGQDNEQFF. Here the CDR3 DNA reads TGTGCCAGCAGCTCGGACCACGCGGGGGGCCAAGACAATGAGCAGTTCTTC.

The chain joins TRBV5-6 to TRBJ2-1, with 7 positions matching TRBD2. Per germline, CDR1 SGHDT and CDR2 YYEEEE. With V trimmed by 3 bases and J by 7 bases, 16 bases remained unmatched. The CDR3 is 17 residues long. The CDR3 region has the DNA TGTGCCAGCAGCTGGCGGCTGACTAGCCGGGTAGGTAATGAGCAGTTCTTC. It specifies CASSWRLTSRVGNEQFF. Using reference TRBV5-6 and TRBJ2-1 for the parts outside the CDR3, the full variable domain is DAGVTQSPTHLIKTRGQQVTLRCSPKSGHDTVSWYQQALGQGPQFIFQYYEEEERQRGNFPDRFSGHQFPNYSSELNVNALLLGDSALYLCASSWRLTSRVGNEQFFGPGTRLTVL.

On this clone: One end of the junction does not line up with germline, which may come from a read error. V gene TRBV6-2 or TRBV6-3 combines with J gene TRBJ2-7; 7 bases are shared with TRBD1. The germline V gene encodes CDR1 MNHEY and CDR2 SVGEGT. This CDR3 has 16 amino acids. DNA of the CDR3: TGTGCCAGCAGCTACTCCCCACAGGGGAGAAGCTACGAGCAGTACTTC. Translating it yields CASSYSPQGRSYEQYF.

The V call is TRBV5-6, the J call TRBJ2-7; no clear D. This CDR3 is 15 amino acids long. V dropped 0 bases and J dropped 5 bases, with 15 bases sitting between them. Germline V CDR1 and CDR2: SGHDT, YYEEEE. The CDR3 here is CASSLDLRGADEQYF. In DNA, the CDR3 is TGTGCCAGCAGCTTGGACCTCAGAGGAGCCGACGAGCAGTACTTC. Supplemented by reference TRBV5-6 and TRBJ2-7, the full variable domain reads DAGVTQSPTHLIKTRGQQVTLRCSPKSGHDTVSWYQQALGQGPQFIFQYYEEEERQRGNFPDRFSGHQFPNYSSELNVNALLLGDSALYLCASSLDLRGADEQYFGPGTRLTVT.

This clone came up a few times. V usage is TRBV7-9 and J usage is TRBJ1-6; D gene uncertain. V dropped 4 bases and J dropped 4 bases, with 11 bases sitting between them. Per germline, CDR1 SEHNR and CDR2 FQNEAQ (reference sequence). The CDR3 totals 15 residues. The CDR3 region is CASSSPGQYNSPLHF. DNA of the CDR3: TGTGCCAGCAGCTCCCCGGGTCAGTATAATTCACCCCTCCACTTT.

The CDR3 sequence is CAISPGQTNYEQYF. CDR3 DNA sequence: TGTGCCATCAGTCCGGGACAGACAAACTACGAGCAGTACTTC. The V gene is TRBV10-3, the J gene TRBJ2-7; 7 bases align to TRBD1. This CDR3 comprises 14 residues. Germline-derived CDR1 and CDR2 are ENHRY and SYGVKD. Trimming cost V 5 bases and J 3 bases; bases outside gene matches: 7.

This chain links TRBV4-1 with TRBJ1-5; D may be TRBD1 (6 bases). There are 18 residues in the CDR3. The V and J ends lost 5 bases and 0 bases respectively, with 20 bases between them. Germline V gene sequence: CDR1 MGHRA, CDR2 YSYEKL. CDR3 sequence reads: CASSARLRDMHSNQPQHF. CDR3 bases: TGCGCCAGCAGCGCCCGCCTTCGGGACATGCATAGCAATCAGCCCCAGCATTTT.

This clone has a single count. V usage is TRBV25-1 and J usage is TRBJ1-5, with TRBD1 matching 8 bases. Germline values: CDR1 MGHDK, CDR2 SYGVNS. The CDR3 has 16 residues. The junction had 3 bases not matched to a gene; V was cut back by 2 bases and J by 0 bases. The chain's CDR3 is CASSEGTGYSNQPQHF. The CDR3 coding sequence is TGTGCCAGCAGTGAAGGGACAGGTTATAGCAATCAGCCCCAGCATTTT.

The V call is TRBV18, the J call TRBJ2-2; unclear D gene. Trimming cost V 8 bases and J 6 bases, with 13 bases left between them. Germline V gene sequence: CDR1 KGHSH, CDR2 LQKENI. The CDR3 runs to 13 residues. CDR3 nucleotides: TGTGCCAGCAAGAGTCGAGGCCCCGGGGAGCTGTTTTTT. Protein product: CASKSRGPGELFF.